Detailed here is one T cell receptor beta chain. The data derive from a study of OX40 agonist ivuxolimab in advanced cancers. About the study: Ivuxolimab, which patients received intravenously every 2 weeks, was dosed at 0.01 to 10 mg/kg.

The assay was immunoSEQ multiplex PCR, and TCRdb's table has in-frame clones only and misses some. The sample has tens of thousands of clones; 75% to 90% are singletons. The V gene lost 6 bases and the J gene lost 7 bases, with 19 bases spanning the gap. The CDR3 totals 14 residues. Germline V lookup: CDR1 SNHLY, CDR2 FYNNEI. V is TRBV2 and J is TRBJ2-7; a weak D match, TRBD1 (8 bases). This material consisted of CD4+ or CD8+ T cells sorted from blood, taken in a trial of the OX40 agonist ivuxolimab. This receptor was obtained from an adult with an advanced solid tumor such as melanoma, head and neck, liver or kidney cancer. CDR3 residues: CASRSGTGGWEQYF. DNA of the CDR3: TGTGCCAGCAGGAGCGGGACAGGCGGTTGGGAGCAGTACTTC.